Following are 11 T cell receptor beta chains from one sample sequenced in a study of shared clonotypes between healthy human individuals. The assay was immunoSEQ multiplex PCR, and TCRdb's table has in-frame clones only and misses some. The profile shows more than 550,000 clones, 90% of them singletons. Sequencing used memory CD8+ T cells from PBMCs. Indicated subset: CD45RO+ cells pooled with CCR7-negative TemRA cells. The source is a man between 18 and 35 years old in good health. Some clones in this sample may be carry-over from other donors' samples.

The count of this clone is one. This chain uses TRBV6-9 with TRBJ2-7; weak D call: TRBD2 (7 bases). CDR3 length equals 19 residues. The germline V gene encodes CDR1 MNHGY and CDR2 SVAAGI. V was cut by 5 bases and J by 2 bases, with 28 bases left in between. Written as DNA, the CDR3 is TGTGCCAGCAGTCCACGGGGGCTAGCGGTGACAAACCCCCCCTACGAGCAGTACTTC. This encodes CASSPRGLAVTNPPYEQYF.

A single count supports this clone. CDR3 loop: CASSLGPGQARPGSGNTIYF. The CDR3 bases are TGTGCCAGCAGTTTAGGGCCGGGACAGGCCCGACCTGGCTCTGGAAACACCATATATTTT. J is TRBJ1-3 and V is TRBV27; 8 positions agree with TRBD1. V lost 2 bases, J lost 0 bases, and 15 bases stayed unmatched. The CDR3 spans 20 residues. CDR1 and CDR2 from the germline V gene are MNHEY and SMNVEV (reference sequence).

The chain is built from TRBV28 and TRBJ2-7; D is perhaps TRBD2 (5 bases). The length of the CDR3 is 14 residues. The ends were cut back, 4 bases at V and 2 bases at J, with 12 bases in the middle. Germline values: CDR1 MDHEN, CDR2 SYDVKM. The CDR3 nucleotides read TGTGCCAGCAGTTCCACTCGGGGAGCCTACGAGCAGTACTTC. Residues: CASSSTRGAYEQYF.

The chain couples TRBV6-6 to TRBJ2-3; 7 nucleotides line up with TRBD1. CDR3 length: 15 amino acids. V trimming: 5 bases; J trimming: 2 bases; junction bases outside the gene matches: 7. The germline CDR1 and CDR2 sequences are MNHNY and SVGAGI (reference sequence). The CDR3 nucleotides are TGTGCCAGCAGTGCCGGGACAGATGTCACAGATACGCAGTATTTT. Protein sequence: CASSAGTDVTDTQYF.

DNA for the CDR3: TGCGCCAGCAGCCAGAGAAAGACCCCACTCTTGAAGGCCGGTGGGGCCAACGTCCTGACTTTC. It translates to CASSQRKTPLLKAGGANVLTF. The chain couples TRBV4-1 to TRBJ2-6; D uncertain. This CDR3 has 21 amino acids. The germline V gene has CDR1 MGHRA and CDR2 YSYEKL. V was pared by 3 bases and J by 3 bases, with 27 bases between.

The rearrangement uses TRBV7-9 and TRBJ2-7, with D perhaps being TRBD1 or TRBD2 (5 bases each). With 7 bases removed from V and 7 bases from J, the gap between germline ends came to 20 bases. The CDR3 runs to 14 residues. Per germline, CDR1 SEHNR and CDR2 FQNEAQ (reference sequence). The CDR3 sequence: CASTPGTALDEQYF. The CDR3 DNA sequence: TGTGCCAGCACCCCCGGGACCGCCCTAGATGAGCAGTACTTC.

V gene TRBV9 combines with J gene TRBJ2-7; D possibly corresponds to TRBD2 (5 bases). This CDR3 region has 14 residues. The germline V gene encodes CDR1 SGDLS and CDR2 YYNGEE. V lost 4 bases to trimming and J lost 4 bases, with 15 bases between them. The CDR3 protein is CASSQDSKIYEQYF. In DNA form, the CDR3 reads TGTGCCAGCAGCCAGGACTCTAAAATTTACGAGCAGTACTTC. Combining the CDR3 with reference TRBV9 and TRBJ2-7 gives the whole variable domain DSGVTQTPKHLITATGQRVTLRCSPRSGDLSVYWYQQSLDQGLQFLIQYYNGEERAKGNILERFSAQQFPDLHSELNLSSLELGDSALYFCASSQDSKIYEQYFGPGTRLTVT.

The rearrangement uses TRBV29-1 and TRBJ2-7; 13 bases match TRBD2. Germline loops: CDR1 SQVTM, CDR2 ANQGSEA. J was trimmed by 3 bases and V by 1 base; bases with no gene match: 0. The CDR3 loop spans 14 amino acids. CDR3: CSVEGTSGGYEQYF. The CDR3 DNA sequence: TGCAGCGTTGAAGGGACTAGCGGGGGCTACGAGCAGTACTTC.

With respect to this clone: Other DNA sequences in the sample encode the same CDR3. The chain links TRBV27 to TRBJ2-7; tentative D call: TRBD2 (6 bases). The CDR3 loop spans 13 amino acids. Germline V lookup: CDR1 MNHEY, CDR2 SMNVEV (reference sequence). Trimming shortened V by 5 bases and J by 1 base, and 9 bases separated the two germline ends. The CDR3 sequence is CASSAGLSYEQYF. DNA of the CDR3: TGTGCCAGCAGTGCGGGACTGTCCTACGAGCAGTACTTC.

This chain links TRBV6-6 with TRBJ2-1, with D unresolved. This CDR3 is 14 amino acids long. Germline CDR1 reads MNHNY; CDR2 reads SVGAGI (reference sequence). V dropped 6 bases and J dropped 4 bases, with 13 bases sitting between them. CDR3 sequence reads: CASSPQAAYNEQFF. DNA of the CDR3: TGTGCCAGCAGCCCCCAGGCGGCATACAATGAGCAGTTCTTC.

This rearrangement joins TRBV7-9 to TRBJ2-1; 10 bases agree with TRBD2. CDR3 length: 14 amino acids. With 3 bases clipped from V and 5 bases from J, the junction kept 1 base outside the gene matches. CDR1 is SEHNR, CDR2 FQNEAQ, per germline (reference sequence). This CDR3 reads CASSFGLADNEQFF. The CDR3 DNA sequence: TGTGCCAGCAGCTTCGGACTAGCGGACAATGAGCAGTTCTTC.